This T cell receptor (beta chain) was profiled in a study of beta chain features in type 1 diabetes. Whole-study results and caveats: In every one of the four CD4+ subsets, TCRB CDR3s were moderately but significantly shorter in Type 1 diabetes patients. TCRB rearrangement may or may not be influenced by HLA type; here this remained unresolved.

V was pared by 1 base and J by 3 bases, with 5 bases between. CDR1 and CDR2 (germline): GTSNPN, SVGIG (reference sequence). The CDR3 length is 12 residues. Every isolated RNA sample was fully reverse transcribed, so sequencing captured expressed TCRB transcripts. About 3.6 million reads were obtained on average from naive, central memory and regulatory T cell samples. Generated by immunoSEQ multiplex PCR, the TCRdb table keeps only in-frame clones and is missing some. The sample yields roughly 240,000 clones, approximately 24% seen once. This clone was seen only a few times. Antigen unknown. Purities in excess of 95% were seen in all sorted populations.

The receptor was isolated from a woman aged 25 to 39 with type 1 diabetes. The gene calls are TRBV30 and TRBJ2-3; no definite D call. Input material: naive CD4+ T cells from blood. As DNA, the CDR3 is TGTGCCTGGAGTGAAGCTACAGATACGCAGTATTTT. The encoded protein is CAWSEATDTQYF.